This record concerns one T cell receptor beta chain sequence. Generated by immunoSEQ multiplex PCR, the TCRdb table keeps only in-frame clones and is missing some. The repertoire holds more than 200,000 clones, with just over 70% as singletons. The V gene lost 0 bases and the J gene lost 13 bases, with 12 bases spanning the gap. Per germline, CDR1 LGHNA and CDR2 YSLEER. This CDR3 contains 13 residues. The data were obtained in a study of cytotoxic CD8 clonotypes in ibrutinib-treated CLL. Study details: Mean per-sample yields comprised roughly 260,000 productive templates and 80,000 to 100,000 productive rearrangements.

The chain links TRBV4-3 to TRBJ1-4; D not certain. Material: PBMCs, obtained after 12 months of ibrutinib treatment. The receptor was isolated from a human donor with chronic lymphocytic leukemia. CDR3 bases: TGCGCCAGCAGCCAAGATAGGTGGGATACACTGTTTTTT. This sequence encodes CASSQDRWDTLFF.